Sequencing of this T cell receptor (beta chain) was carried out in a study of cytomegalovirus exposure and HLA in healthy donors. Study results and caveats: Cytomegalovirus association was listed for roughly 160 TCR beta chains.

Germline lookup yields CDR1 SGHTA and CDR2 FQGNSA. The CDR3 contains 12 residues. With 6 bases removed from V and 4 bases from J, the gap between germline ends came to 9 bases. The PCR employed 60 Vbeta primers together with 13 Jbeta primers. Only in-frame clones appear in the TCRdb table, and some are missing; sequencing was by immunoSEQ multiplex PCR. The sample lists roughly 130,000 clones, roughly 80% occurring once. This clone was seen a handful of times. Its antigen is undetermined. The receptor was isolated from a man aged 30 to 39 in good health and CMV-seronegative. V and J are TRBV7-2 and TRBJ1-1; no firm D call. Sequencing was done on a sample of PBMCs. The CDR3 protein is CASSGVFTEAFF. The CDR3 nucleotides are TGTGCCAGCAGTGGAGTTTTCACTGAAGCTTTCTTT.